These T cell receptor beta chains were read from a single sample in a study of blood T cell repertoires in COVID-19. Generated by immunoSEQ multiplex PCR, the TCRdb table keeps only in-frame clones and is missing some. This sample carries approximately 250,000 clones, 88% of them seen once, and the ten largest clones take around 1.3%. Sample: PBMCs or T cells enriched from blood (not recorded which). The receptors were gathered from a woman aged 40 to 50 with acute COVID-19. The CDR3 runs from the conserved cysteine through the conserved F or W. D genes are given only for firm matches. Size is stated for part of the rows, as once, few or many counts, or as a class when the clone is expanded.

d_gene	v_gene	abundance	j_gene	CDR3aa	CDR3nt
.	TRBV6-5	.	TRBJ2-7	CASSYTGLGEQYF	TGTGCCAGCAGTTATACAGGGTTGGGCGAGCAGTACTTC
TRBD1	TRBV27	.	TRBJ1-2	CASSLSVGTVDYGYTF	TGTGCCAGCAGTTTATCCGTGGGGACAGTAGACTATGGCTACACCTTC
.	TRBV28	.	TRBJ2-7	CASIHGESSYEQYF	TGTGCCAGCATTCACGGGGAGAGCTCCTACGAGCAGTACTTC
.	TRBV6-5	.	TRBJ2-3	CASSYAEQGDTQYF	TGTGCCAGCAGTTACGCGGAGCAAGGAGATACGCAGTATTTT
TRBD2	TRBV28	few	TRBJ2-4	CASTSGGPPKNIQYF	TGTGCCAGCACGAGCGGGGGCCCTCCCAAAAACATTCAGTACTTC
TRBD1	TRBV7-3	.	TRBJ1-2	CASSLRQGAGYTF	TGTGCCAGCAGCTTAAGACAGGGGGCCGGCTACACCTTC
.	TRBV5-1	.	TRBJ1-3	CASSIKLDGTIYF	TGCGCCAGCAGCATAAAACTAGACGGCACCATATATTTT
.	TRBV11-3	.	TRBJ2-3	CASSPRGEPLTDTQYF	TGTGCCAGCAGCCCTCGGGGAGAACCCCTCACAGATACGCAGTATTTT
TRBD1	TRBV27	.	TRBJ1-2	CASSFQGAGGGYTF	TGTGCCAGCAGTTTCCAGGGGGCTGGGGGTGGCTACACCTTC
TRBD1	TRBV6-5	.	TRBJ1-3	CASSLDRASGNTIYF	TGTGCCAGCAGTTTGGACAGGGCCTCTGGAAACACCATATATTTT
.	TRBV19	.	TRBJ1-5	CASSIFQNQPQHF	TGTGCCAGTAGTATCTTTCAGAATCAGCCCCAGCATTTT
.	TRBV20-1	.	TRBJ2-5	CSAGIETQYF	TGCAGTGCCGGGATAGAGACCCAGTACTTC
.	TRBV28	.	TRBJ2-7	CATLNAVTYEQYF	TGTGCCACCTTAAACGCAGTTACCTACGAGCAGTACTTC
TRBD2	TRBV19	.	TRBJ2-3	CASSVGTRGYAHTQYF	TGTGCCAGTAGTGTTGGGACTAGGGGATATGCGCATACGCAGTATTTT
TRBD1	TRBV6-5	once	TRBJ1-2	CASSYLGTGDYGYTF	TGTGCCAGCAGTTACCTCGGGACAGGGGACTATGGCTACACCTTC
.	TRBV27	.	TRBJ2-2	CASSLTRGGYTGELFF	TGTGCCAGCAGTTTGACCCGAGGCGGGTACACCGGGGAGCTGTTTTTT
.	TRBV2	.	TRBJ2-7	CASTQDRYYEQYF	TGTGCCAGCACCCAAGACAGATACTACGAGCAGTACTTC
.	TRBV9	.	TRBJ2-2	CASSVGGGTGELFF	TGTGCCAGCAGCGTGGGAGGGGGGACCGGGGAGCTGTTTTTT
TRBD1	TRBV28	.	TRBJ2-7	CASSPPGQGDYEQYF	TGTGCCAGCAGTCCACCGGGACAGGGGGACTACGAGCAGTACTTC
.	TRBV24-1	.	TRBJ1-2	CATSDSPGGGYTF	TGTGCCACCAGTGATTCGCCGGGTGGCGGCTACACCTTC
.	TRBV7-4	.	TRBJ1-3	CASSFCTGGAGNTIYF	TGTGCCAGCAGCTTTTGTACGGGGGGTGCTGGAAACACCATATATTTT
TRBD2	TRBV5-1	.	TRBJ2-1	CASSLGGAGLNEQFF	TGCGCCAGCAGCTTGGGAGGAGCGGGGCTCAATGAGCAGTTCTTC
TRBD1	TRBV5-1	.	TRBJ2-1	CASSLGGQGGEQFF	TGCGCCAGCAGCTTGGGGGGACAGGGAGGTGAGCAGTTCTTC
.	TRBV2	once	TRBJ2-7	CASSELNFGAEQYF	TGTGCCAGCAGTGAACTCAACTTTGGGGCCGAGCAGTACTTC
TRBD1	TRBV10-3	.	TRBJ1-2	CAISEDRGNYGYTF	TGTGCCATCAGTGAGGACAGGGGTAACTATGGCTACACCTTC
TRBD2	TRBV2	.	TRBJ2-5	CATTRLAGGETQYF	TGTGCCACAACTAGGCTAGCGGGAGGAGAGACCCAGTACTTC
.	TRBV5-1	.	TRBJ1-3	CASRWRVAGNTIYF	TGCGCCAGCAGGTGGAGGGTGGCTGGAAACACCATATATTTT
TRBD1	TRBV5-5	.	TRBJ1-2	CASSLGDSLNYGYTF	TGTGCCAGCAGCTTGGGGGACAGCTTAAACTATGGCTACACCTTC